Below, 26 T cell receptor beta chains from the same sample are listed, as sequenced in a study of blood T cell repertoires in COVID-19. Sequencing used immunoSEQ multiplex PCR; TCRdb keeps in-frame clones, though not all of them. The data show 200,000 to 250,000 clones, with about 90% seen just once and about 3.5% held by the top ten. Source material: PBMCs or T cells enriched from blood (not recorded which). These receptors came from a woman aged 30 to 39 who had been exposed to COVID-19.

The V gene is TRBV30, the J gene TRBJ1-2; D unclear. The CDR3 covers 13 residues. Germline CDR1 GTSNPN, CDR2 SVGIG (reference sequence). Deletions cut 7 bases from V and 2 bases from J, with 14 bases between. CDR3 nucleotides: TGTGCCTACGACTCGCCGGGGAACTATGGCTACACCTTC. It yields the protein CAYDSPGNYGYTF.

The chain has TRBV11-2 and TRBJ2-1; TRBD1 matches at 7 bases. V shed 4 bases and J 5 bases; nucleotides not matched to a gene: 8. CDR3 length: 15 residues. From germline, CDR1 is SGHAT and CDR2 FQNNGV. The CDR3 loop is CASSSFRDRNNEQFF. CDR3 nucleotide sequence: TGTGCCAGCAGCTCCTTTAGGGACAGAAACAATGAGCAGTTCTTC.

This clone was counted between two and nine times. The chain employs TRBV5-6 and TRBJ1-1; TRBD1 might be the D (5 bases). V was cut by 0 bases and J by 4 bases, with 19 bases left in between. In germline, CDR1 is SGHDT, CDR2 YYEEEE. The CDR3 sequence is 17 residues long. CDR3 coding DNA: TGTGCCAGCAGCTTGGAGTTCGGGGGGAGGGTGAGCACTGAAGCTTTCTTT. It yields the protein CASSLEFGGRVSTEAFF.

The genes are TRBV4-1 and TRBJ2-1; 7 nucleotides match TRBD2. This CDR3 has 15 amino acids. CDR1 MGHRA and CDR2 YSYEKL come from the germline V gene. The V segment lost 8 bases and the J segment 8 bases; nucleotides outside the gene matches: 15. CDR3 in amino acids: CASLGLGGSTDEQFF. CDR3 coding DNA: TGCGCCAGCCTCGGTTTGGGGGGGAGCACCGATGAGCAGTTCTTC.

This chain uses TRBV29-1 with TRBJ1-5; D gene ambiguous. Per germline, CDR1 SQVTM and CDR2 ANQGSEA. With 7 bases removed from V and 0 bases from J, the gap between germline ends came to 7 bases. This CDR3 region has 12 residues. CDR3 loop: CSAGDSNQPQHF. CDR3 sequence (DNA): TGCAGCGCCGGGGATAGCAATCAGCCCCAGCATTTT.

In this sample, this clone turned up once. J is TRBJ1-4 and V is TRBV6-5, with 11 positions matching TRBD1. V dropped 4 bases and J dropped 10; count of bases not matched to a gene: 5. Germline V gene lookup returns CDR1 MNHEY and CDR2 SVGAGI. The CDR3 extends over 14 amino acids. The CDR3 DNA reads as TGTGCCAGCAGTTCCCGGACAGGGGGCGGAAAACTGTTTTTT. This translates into CASSSRTGGGKLFF.

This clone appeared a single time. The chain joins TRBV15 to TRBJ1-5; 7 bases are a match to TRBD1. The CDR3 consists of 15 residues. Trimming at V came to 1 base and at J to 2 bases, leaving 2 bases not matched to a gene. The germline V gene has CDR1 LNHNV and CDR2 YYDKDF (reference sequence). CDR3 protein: CATSRGGTGNQPQHF. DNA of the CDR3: TGTGCCACCAGCAGAGGAGGGACAGGCAATCAGCCCCAGCATTTT.

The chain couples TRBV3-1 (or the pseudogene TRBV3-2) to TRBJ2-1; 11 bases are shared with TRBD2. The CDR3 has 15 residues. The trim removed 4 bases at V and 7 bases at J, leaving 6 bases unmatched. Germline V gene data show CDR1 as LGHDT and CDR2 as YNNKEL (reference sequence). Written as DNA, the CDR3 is TGTGCCAGCAGCCCGGGAAGGACTAGCGGGAATGAGCAGTTCTTC. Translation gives CASSPGRTSGNEQFF.

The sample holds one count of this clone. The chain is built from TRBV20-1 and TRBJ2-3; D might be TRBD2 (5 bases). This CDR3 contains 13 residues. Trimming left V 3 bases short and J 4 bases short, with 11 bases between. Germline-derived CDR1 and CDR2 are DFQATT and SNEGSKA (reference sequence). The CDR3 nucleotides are TGCAGTGCTAGTTGGGAGTCAGCAGATACGCAGTATTTT. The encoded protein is CSASWESADTQYF.

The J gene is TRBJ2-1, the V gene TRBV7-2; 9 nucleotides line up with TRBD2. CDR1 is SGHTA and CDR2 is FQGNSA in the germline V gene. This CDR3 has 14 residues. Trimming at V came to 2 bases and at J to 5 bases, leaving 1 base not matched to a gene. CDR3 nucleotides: TGTGCCAGCAGCTTATCTAGCGGGGACAATGAGCAGTTCTTC. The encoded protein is CASSLSSGDNEQFF.

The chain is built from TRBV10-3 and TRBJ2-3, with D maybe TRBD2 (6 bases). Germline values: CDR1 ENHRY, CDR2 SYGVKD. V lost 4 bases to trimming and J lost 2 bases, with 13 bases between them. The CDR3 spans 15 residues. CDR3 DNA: TGTGCCATCAGTGTGGCGGGACGGGACACAGATACGCAGTATTTT. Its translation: CAISVAGRDTDTQYF.

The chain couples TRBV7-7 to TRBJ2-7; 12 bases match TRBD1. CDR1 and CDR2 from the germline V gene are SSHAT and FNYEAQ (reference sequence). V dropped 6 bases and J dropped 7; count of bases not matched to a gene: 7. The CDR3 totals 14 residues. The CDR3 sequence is CASSAGTGGSEQYF. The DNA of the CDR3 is TGTGCCAGCAGTGCCGGGACAGGGGGCAGTGAGCAGTACTTC.

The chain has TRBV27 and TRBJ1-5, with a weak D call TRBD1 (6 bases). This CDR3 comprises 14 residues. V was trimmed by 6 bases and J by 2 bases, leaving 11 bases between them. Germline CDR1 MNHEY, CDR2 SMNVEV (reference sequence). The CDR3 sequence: CASRVQGGNQPQHF. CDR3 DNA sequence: TGTGCCAGCAGGGTACAGGGAGGCAATCAGCCCCAGCATTTT.

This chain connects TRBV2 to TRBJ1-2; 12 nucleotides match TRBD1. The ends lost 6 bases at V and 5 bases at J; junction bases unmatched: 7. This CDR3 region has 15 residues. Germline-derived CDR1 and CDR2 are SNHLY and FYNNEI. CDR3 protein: CASSRDRGRVYGYTF. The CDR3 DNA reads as TGTGCCAGCAGCCGGGACAGGGGGCGCGTTTATGGCTACACCTTC.

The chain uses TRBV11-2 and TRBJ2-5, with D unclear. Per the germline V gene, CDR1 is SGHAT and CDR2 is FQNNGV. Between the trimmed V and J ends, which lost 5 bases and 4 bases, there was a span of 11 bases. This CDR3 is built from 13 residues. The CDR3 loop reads CASSPNLRETQYF. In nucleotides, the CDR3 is TGTGCCAGCAGCCCCAACTTGCGAGAGACCCAGTACTTC.

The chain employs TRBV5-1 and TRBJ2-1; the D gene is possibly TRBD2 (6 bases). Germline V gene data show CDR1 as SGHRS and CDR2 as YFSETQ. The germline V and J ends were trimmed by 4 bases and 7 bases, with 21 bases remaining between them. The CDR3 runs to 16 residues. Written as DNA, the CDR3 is TGCGCCAGCAGCCGCTCTCTCGTTTATGGGGGGAATGAGCAGTTCTTC. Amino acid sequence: CASSRSLVYGGNEQFF.

The CDR3 is CASRKTGQETQYF. Here the CDR3 DNA reads TGCGCCAGCAGAAAGACAGGGCAAGAGACCCAGTACTTC. V gene TRBV5-1 combines with J gene TRBJ2-5; 7 bases are a match to TRBD1. The CDR3 runs 13 residues. Germline trimming cut 5 bases from V and 2 bases from J; bases unmatched to any gene: 3. Looked up from germline, CDR1 is SGHRS and CDR2 is YFSETQ.

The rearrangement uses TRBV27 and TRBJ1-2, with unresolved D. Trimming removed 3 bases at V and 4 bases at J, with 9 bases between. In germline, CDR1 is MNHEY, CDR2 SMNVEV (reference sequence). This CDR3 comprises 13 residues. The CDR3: CASSFEGSYGYTF. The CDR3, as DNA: TGTGCCAGCAGTTTTGAGGGCAGCTATGGCTACACCTTC.

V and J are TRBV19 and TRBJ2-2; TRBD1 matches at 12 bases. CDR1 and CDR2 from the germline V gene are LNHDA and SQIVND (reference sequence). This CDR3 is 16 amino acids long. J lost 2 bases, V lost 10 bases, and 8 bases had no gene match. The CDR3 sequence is CATSLGQGANTGELFF. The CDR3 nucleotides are TGTGCCACTTCGTTGGGACAGGGGGCAAACACCGGGGAGCTGTTTTTT.

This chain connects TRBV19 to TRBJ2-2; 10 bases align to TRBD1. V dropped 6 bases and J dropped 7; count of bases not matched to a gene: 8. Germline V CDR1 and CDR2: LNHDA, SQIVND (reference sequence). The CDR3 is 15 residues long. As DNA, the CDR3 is TGTGCCAGTAGGGAGGACAGGGGGAGTAACGGGGAGCTGTTTTTT. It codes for CASREDRGSNGELFF.

The CDR3 region has the DNA TGTGCCAGTATGTCTCGGACTAGCGGGAGCGACACCGGGGAGCTGTTTTTT. The encoded protein is CASMSRTSGSDTGELFF. The chain links TRBV19 to TRBJ2-2, with 13 bases that match TRBD2. Per the germline V gene, CDR1 is LNHDA and CDR2 is SQIVND (reference sequence). V lost 7 bases, J lost 3 bases, and 8 bases stayed unmatched. CDR3 size: 17 residues. Full variable domain (remainder filled in from reference TRBV19 and TRBJ2-2): DGGITQSPKYLFRKEGQNVTLSCEQNLNHDAMYWYRQDPGQGLRLIYYSQIVNDFQKGDIAEGYSVSREKKESFPLTVTSAQKNPTAFYLCASMSRTSGSDTGELFFGEGSRLTVL.

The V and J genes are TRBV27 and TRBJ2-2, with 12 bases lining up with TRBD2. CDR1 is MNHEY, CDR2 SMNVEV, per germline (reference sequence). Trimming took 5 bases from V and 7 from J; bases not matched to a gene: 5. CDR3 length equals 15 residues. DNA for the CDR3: TGTGCCAGCAGTCCGGGACTAGCGGGTATCGGGGAGCTGTTTTTT. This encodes CASSPGLAGIGELFF.

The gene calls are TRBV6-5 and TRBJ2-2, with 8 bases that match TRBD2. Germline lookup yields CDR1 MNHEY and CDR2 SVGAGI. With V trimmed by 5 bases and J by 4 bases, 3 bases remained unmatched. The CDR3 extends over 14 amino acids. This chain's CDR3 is CASSSAGGTGELFF. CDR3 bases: TGTGCCAGCAGTAGCGCGGGGGGCACCGGGGAGCTGTTTTTT.

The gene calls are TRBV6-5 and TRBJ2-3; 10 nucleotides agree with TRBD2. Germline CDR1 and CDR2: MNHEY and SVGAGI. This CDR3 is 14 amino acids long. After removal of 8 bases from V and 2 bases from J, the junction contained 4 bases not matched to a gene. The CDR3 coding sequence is TGTGCCAGCGCTAGCGGGAGACCCACAGATACGCAGTATTTT. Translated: CASASGRPTDTQYF.

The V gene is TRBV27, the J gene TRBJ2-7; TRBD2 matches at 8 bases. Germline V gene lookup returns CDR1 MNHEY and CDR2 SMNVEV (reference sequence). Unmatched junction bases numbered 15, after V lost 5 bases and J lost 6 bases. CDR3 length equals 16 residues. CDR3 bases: TGTGCCAGCAGTCCCCAACGGGTAGCGGGATTCCGCGAGCAGTACTTC. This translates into CASSPQRVAGFREQYF.

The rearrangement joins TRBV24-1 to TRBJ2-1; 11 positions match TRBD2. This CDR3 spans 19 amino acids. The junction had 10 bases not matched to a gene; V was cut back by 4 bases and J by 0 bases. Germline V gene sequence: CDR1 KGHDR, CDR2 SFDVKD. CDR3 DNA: TGTGCCACCAGTGAGTTGACTAGCGGGATTTTAAGCTCCTACAATGAGCAGTTCTTC. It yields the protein CATSELTSGILSSYNEQFF.